This T cell receptor beta chain was profiled in a study of T cell responses to AZD1222 COVID-19 vaccine. The wider study: Second-dose timings of about 4 or about 12 weeks were pooled.

The CDR3 is 15 residues long. The ends were cut back, 0 bases at V and 1 base at J, with 10 bases in the middle. The germline CDR1 and CDR2 sequences are SGHRS and YFSETQ. Assay: immunoSEQ multiplex PCR; the TCRdb copy retains only in-frame clones and omits some. Of approximately 110,000 clones listed, about nine tenths are singletons. The source is an adult in good health. The rearrangement uses TRBV5-1 and TRBJ2-5; tentatively, D is TRBD2 (6 bases). Sequencing used peripheral blood, obtained on day 0 of AZD1222 vaccination. The CDR3 DNA reads as TGCGCCAGCAGCTTGGTCCCGGGACTCCAAGAGACCCAGTACTTC. This sequence encodes CASSLVPGLQETQYF.